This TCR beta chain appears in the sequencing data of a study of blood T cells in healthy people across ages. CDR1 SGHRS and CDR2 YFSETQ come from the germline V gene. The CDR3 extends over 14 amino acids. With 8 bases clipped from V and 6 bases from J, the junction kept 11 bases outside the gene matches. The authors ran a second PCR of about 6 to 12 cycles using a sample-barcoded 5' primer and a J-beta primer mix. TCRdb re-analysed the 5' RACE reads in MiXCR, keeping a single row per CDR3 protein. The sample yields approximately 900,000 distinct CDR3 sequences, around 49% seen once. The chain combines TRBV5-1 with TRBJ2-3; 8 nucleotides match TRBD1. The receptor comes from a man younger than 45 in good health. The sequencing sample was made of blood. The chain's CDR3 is CASAGRGPGDTQYF. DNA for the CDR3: TGCGCCAGTGCCGGCAGGGGGCCAGGGGATACGCAGTATTTT. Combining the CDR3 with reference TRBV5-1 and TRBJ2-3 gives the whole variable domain KAGVTQTPRYLIKTRGQQVTLSCSPISGHRSVSWYQQTPGQGLQFLFEYFSETQRNKGNFPGRFSGRQFSNSRSEMNVSTLELGDSALYLCASAGRGPGDTQYFGPGTRLTVL.